The entry below describes one T cell receptor beta chain. Its antigen remains unidentified. Before the COVID-19 pandemic, during about 2011-2018, CD4+ T cells were taken from unexposed donors. After more than eight days of culture, CD4+ T cells were isolated. Assay: immunoSEQ multiplex PCR; the TCRdb copy retains only in-frame clones and omits some. Counted here are 21,000 or so clones, under 85% occurring once; the ten biggest clones make up approximately 13%. The data derive from a study of CD4 T cells in relation to SARS-CoV-2 and coronaviruses. V was clipped by 2 bases and J by 3 bases, with 6 bases between them. CDR3 size: 12 residues. Per the germline V gene, CDR1 is GTSNPN and CDR2 is SVGIG (reference sequence).

The TCR comes from a human donor in good health. The sample was CD4+ T cells from PBMCs, cultured in vitro. V usage is TRBV30 and J usage is TRBJ2-3, with D uncertain. Written as DNA, the CDR3 is TGTGCCTGGAGTATCACTACAGATACGCAGTATTTT. Its translation is CAWSITTDTQYF.